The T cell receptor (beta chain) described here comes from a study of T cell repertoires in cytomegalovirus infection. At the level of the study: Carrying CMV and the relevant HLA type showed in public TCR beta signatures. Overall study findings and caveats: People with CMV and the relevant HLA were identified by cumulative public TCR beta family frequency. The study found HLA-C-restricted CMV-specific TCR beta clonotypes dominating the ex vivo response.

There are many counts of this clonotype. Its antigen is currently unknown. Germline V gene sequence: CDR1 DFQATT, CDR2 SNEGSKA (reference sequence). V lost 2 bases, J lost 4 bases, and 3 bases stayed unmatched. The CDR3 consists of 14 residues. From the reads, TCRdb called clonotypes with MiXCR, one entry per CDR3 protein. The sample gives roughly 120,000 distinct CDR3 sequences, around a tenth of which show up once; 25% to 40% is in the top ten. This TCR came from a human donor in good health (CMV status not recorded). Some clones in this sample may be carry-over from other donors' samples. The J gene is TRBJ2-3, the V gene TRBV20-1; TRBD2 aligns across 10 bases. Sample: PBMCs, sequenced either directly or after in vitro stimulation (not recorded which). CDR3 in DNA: TGCAGTGCTAGACTAGCGGGAGTCCCAGATACGCAGTATTTT. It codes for CSARLAGVPDTQYF.